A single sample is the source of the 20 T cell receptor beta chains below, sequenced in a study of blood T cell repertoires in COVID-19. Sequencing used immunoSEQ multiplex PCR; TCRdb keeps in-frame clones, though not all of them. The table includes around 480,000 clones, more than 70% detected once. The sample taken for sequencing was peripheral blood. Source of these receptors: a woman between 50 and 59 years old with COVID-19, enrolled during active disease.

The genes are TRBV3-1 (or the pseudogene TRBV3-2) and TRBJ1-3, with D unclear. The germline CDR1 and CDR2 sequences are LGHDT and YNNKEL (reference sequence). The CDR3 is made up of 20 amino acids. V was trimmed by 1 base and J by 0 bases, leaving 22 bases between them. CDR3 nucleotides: TGTGCCAGCAGCCAAGGTATGCGCCCGCACCGATCCATCTCTGGAAACACCATATATTTT. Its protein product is CASSQGMRPHRSISGNTIYF.

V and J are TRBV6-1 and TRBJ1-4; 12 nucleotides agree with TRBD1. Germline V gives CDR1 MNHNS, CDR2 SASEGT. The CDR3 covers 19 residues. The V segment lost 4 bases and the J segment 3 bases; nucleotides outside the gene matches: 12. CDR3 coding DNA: TGTGCCAGCAGTGGTCAGCCGGGACAGGGGGCGCTTGCTAATGAAAAACTGTTTTTT. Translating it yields CASSGQPGQGALANEKLFF.

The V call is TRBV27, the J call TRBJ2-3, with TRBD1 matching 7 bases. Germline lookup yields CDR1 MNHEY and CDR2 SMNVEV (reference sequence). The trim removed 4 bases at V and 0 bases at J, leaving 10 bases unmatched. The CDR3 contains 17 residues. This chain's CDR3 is CASSSLTGVPSTDTQYF. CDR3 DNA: TGTGCCAGCAGTTCCCTCACAGGGGTGCCCAGCACAGATACGCAGTATTTT.

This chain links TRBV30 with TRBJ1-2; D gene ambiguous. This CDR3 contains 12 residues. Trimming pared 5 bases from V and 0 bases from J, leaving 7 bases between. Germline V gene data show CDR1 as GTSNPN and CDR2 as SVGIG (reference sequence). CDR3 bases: TGTGCCTGGGAGGCATCTAACTATGGCTACACCTTC. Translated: CAWEASNYGYTF.

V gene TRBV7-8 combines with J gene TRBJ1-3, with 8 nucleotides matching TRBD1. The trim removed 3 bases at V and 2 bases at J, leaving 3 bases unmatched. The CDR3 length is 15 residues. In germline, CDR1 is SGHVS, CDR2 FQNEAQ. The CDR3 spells CASSFHRGAGNTIYF. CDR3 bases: TGTGCCAGCAGCTTCCACAGGGGGGCTGGAAACACCATATATTTT.

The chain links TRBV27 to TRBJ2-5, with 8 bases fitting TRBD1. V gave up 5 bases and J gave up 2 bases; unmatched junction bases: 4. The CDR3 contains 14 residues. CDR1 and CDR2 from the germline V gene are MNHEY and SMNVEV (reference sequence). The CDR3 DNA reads TGTGCCAGCAGTATAGGACAGGGACAAGAGACCCAGTACTTC. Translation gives CASSIGQGQETQYF.

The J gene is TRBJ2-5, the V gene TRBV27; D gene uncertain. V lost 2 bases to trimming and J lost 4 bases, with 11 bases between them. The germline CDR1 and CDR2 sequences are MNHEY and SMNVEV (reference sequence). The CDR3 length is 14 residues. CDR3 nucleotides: TGTGCCAGCAGTTTAGCCACCGGTCGAGAGACCCAGTACTTC. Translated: CASSLATGRETQYF.

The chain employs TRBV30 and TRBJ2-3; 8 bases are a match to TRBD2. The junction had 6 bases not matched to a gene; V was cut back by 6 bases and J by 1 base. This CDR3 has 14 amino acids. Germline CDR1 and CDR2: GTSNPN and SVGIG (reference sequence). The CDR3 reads CACSRSGGTDTQYF. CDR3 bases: TGTGCCTGTTCTCGTAGCGGGGGCACAGATACGCAGTATTTT.

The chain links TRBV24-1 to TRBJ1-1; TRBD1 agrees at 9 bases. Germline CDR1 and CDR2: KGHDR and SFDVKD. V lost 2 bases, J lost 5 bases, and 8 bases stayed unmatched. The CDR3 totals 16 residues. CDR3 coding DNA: TGTGCCACCAGTGATTCCGGGACAGGGTTGAGGACTGAAGCTTTCTTT. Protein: CATSDSGTGLRTEAFF.

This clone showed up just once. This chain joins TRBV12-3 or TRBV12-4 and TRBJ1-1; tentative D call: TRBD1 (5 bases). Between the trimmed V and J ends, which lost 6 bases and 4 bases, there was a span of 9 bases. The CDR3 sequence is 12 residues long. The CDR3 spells CASRRTITEAFF. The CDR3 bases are TGTGCCAGCAGACGGACAATCACTGAAGCTTTCTTT.

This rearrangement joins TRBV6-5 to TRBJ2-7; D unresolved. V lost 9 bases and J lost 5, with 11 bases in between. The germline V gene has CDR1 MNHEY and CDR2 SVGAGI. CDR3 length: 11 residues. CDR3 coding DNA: TGTGCCAGTACTCTGCTGGACGAGCAGTACTTC. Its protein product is CASTLLDEQYF.

The CDR3, as DNA: TGTGCCAGTCAACCGGGACAGGGGTATTATGGCTACACCTTC. It specifies CASQPGQGYYGYTF. The chain employs TRBV27 and TRBJ1-2, with 10 bases that match TRBD1. This CDR3 is built from 14 residues. Germline V lookup: CDR1 MNHEY, CDR2 SMNVEV (reference sequence). Unmatched junction bases numbered 9, after V lost 9 bases and J lost 5 bases.

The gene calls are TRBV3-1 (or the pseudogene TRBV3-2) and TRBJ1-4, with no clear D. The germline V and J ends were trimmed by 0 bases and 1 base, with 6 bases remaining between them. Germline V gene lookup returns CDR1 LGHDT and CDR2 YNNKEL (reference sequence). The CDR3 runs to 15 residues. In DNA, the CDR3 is TGTGCCAGCAGCCAAGATCGAGGAACTAATGAAAAACTGTTTTTT. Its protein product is CASSQDRGTNEKLFF.

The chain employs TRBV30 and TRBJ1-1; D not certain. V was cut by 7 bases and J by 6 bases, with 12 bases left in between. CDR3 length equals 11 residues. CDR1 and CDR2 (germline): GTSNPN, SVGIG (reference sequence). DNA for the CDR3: TGTGCCTCTCGTGGGCCATCTGAAGCTTTCTTT. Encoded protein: CASRGPSEAFF.

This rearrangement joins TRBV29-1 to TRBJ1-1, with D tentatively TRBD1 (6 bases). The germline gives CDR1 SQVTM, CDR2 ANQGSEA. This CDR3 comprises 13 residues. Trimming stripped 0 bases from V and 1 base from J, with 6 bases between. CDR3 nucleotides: TGCAGCGTTGAAGAGGGGGCGAACACTGAAGCTTTCTTT. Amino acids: CSVEEGANTEAFF. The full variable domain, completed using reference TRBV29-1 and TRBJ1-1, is SAVISQKPSRDICQRGTSLTIQCQVDSQVTMMFWYRQQPGQSLTLIATANQGSEATYESGFVIDKFPISRPNLTFSTLTVSNMSPEDSSIYLCSVEEGANTEAFFGQGTRLTVV.

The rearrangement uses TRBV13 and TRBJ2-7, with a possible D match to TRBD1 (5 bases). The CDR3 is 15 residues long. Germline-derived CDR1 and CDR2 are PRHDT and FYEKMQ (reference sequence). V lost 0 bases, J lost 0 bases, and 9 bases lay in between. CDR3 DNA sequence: TGTGCCAGCAGCTTAGGACAGGAGAGCTCCTACGAGCAGTACTTC. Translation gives CASSLGQESSYEQYF. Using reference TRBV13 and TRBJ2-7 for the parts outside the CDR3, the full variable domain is AAGVIQSPRHLIKEKRETATLKCYPIPRHDTVYWYQQGPGQDPQFLISFYEKMQSDKGSIPDRFSAQQFSDYHSELNMSSLELGDSALYFCASSLGQESSYEQYFGPGTRLTVT.

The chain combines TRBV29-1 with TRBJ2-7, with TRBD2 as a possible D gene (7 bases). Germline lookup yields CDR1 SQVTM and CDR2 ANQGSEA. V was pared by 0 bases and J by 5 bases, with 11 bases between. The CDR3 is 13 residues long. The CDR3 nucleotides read TGCAGCGTTGAAGATAGGGGGGGCGACGAGCAGTACTTC. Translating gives CSVEDRGGDEQYF.

The CDR3: CASSAGRIYGYTF. The CDR3 bases are TGTGCCAGCAGCGCGGGACGGATATATGGCTACACCTTC. J is TRBJ1-2 and V is TRBV7-9; tentatively, D is TRBD1 (5 bases). Trimming left V 5 bases short and J 5 bases short, with 12 bases between. The CDR3 extends over 13 amino acids. Germline V lookup: CDR1 SEHNR, CDR2 FQNEAQ (reference sequence).

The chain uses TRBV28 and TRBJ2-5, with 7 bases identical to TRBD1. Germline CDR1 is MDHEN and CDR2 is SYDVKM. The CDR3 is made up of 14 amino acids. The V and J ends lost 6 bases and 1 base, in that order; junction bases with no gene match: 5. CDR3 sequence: CASRPGQLQETQYF. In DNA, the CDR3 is TGTGCCAGCAGACCGGGACAGCTCCAAGAGACCCAGTACTTC.

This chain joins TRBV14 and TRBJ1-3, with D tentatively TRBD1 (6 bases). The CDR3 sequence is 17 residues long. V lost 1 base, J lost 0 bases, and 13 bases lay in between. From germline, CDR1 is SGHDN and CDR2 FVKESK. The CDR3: CASSQGGPLSSGNTIYF. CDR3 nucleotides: TGTGCCAGCAGCCAAGGGGGGCCACTGAGCTCTGGAAACACCATATATTTT.